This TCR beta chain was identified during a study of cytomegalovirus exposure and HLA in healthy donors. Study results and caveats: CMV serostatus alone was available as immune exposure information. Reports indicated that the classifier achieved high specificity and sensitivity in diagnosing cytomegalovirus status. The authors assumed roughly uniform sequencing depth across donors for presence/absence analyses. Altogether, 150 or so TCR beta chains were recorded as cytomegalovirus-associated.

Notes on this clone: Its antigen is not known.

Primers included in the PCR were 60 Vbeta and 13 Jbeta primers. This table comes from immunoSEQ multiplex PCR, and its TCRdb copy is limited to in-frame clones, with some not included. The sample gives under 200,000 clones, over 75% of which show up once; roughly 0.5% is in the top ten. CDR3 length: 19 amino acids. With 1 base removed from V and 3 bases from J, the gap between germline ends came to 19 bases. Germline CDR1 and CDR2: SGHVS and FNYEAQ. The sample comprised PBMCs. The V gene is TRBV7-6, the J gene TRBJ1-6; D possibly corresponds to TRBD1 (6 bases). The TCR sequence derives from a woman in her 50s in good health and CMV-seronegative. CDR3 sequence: CASSLEHLPGAGYNSPLHF. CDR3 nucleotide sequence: TGTGCCAGCAGCTTAGAGCACTTACCAGGGGCCGGCTATAATTCACCCCTCCACTTT.